This T cell receptor (beta chain) was captured in a study of shared clonotypes between healthy human individuals. Study findings and constraints: A small donor pool kept down the genetic and exposure-history diversity that was represented.

In the case of this clone: Antigen: not known.

The germline V gene has CDR1 SGHRS and CDR2 YFSETQ. Trimming took 4 bases from V and 5 from J; bases not matched to a gene: 10. The CDR3 spans 15 residues. Naive CD8 cells, CD45RO-negative and positively selected for CCR7, excluded terminally differentiated effector memory CD45RA+ cells. Sequencing was performed with immunoSEQ multiplex PCR; in TCRdb, only in-frame clones are kept and a portion is missing. This sample carries about 2.1 million clones, 80% to 95% of them seen once, and the ten largest clones take around 1.7%. Sequencing was done on a sample of naive CD8+ T cells from PBMCs. This clonotype was obtained from a man aged 18 to 30 in good health. Some clones in this sample may be carry-over from other donors' samples. The chain combines TRBV5-1 with TRBJ2-3, with TRBD1 matching 7 bases. CDR3 residues: CASSGVGQKLDTQYF. The CDR3 bases are TGCGCCAGCAGCGGGGTGGGACAGAAGTTAGATACGCAGTATTTT.